Below are 13 T cell receptor beta chains sequenced from a single sample in a study of identical twins. TCRdb processed the 5' RACE reads anew with MiXCR; each CDR3 protein has one entry. This table has more than 1.5 million distinct CDR3 sequences, under 35% appearing once. Sequencing input: cord blood. The receptors shown here come from a newborn girl in good health.

The V call is TRBV15, the J call TRBJ1-2, with D perhaps TRBD1 (5 bases). The germline V and J ends were trimmed by 3 bases and 8 bases, with 10 bases remaining between them. The germline gives CDR1 LNHNV, CDR2 YYDKDF (reference sequence). The length of the CDR3 is 12 residues. The CDR3 DNA follows: TGTGCCACCAGCAGTGCAAGGGGCGGCTACACCTTC. The encoded protein is CATSSARGGYTF.

This clonotype has ten or more counts. This chain links TRBV29-1 with TRBJ2-7; 10 positions agree with TRBD1. Germline CDR1 SQVTM, CDR2 ANQGSEA. Unmatched junction bases numbered 7, after V lost 0 bases and J lost 2 bases. CDR3 length: 16 residues. CDR3 protein: CSVEDLRDRGTYEQYF. DNA of the CDR3: TGCAGCGTTGAAGATCTCCGGGACAGGGGAACCTACGAGCAGTACTTC.

About this clonotype: A read error may be the cause here, since a much bigger clone is one base away. The rearrangement uses TRBV28 and TRBJ1-1; no firm D call. The ends were cut back, 6 bases at V and 4 bases at J, with 6 bases in the middle. The CDR3 length is 11 residues. Per germline, CDR1 MDHEN and CDR2 SYDVKM. The CDR3 is CASRGITEAFF. In DNA form, the CDR3 reads TGTGCCAGCAGGGGGATCACTGAAGCTTTCTTT.

In the case of this clonotype: The junction departs from germline at one end; a sequencing error may be responsible. The V gene is TRBV6-5, the J gene TRBJ2-1; D is undetermined. CDR1 and CDR2 (germline): MNHEY, SVGAGI. This CDR3 has 13 amino acids. The CDR3 nucleotides read TGTGCCAGCAGTGACTCAAGGAGCAATGAGCAGTTCTTC. It yields the protein CASSDSRSNEQFF.

The chain couples TRBV7-9 to TRBJ2-3; D not certain. There are 11 residues in the CDR3. Trimming took off 3 bases at V and 11 bases at J, with 9 bases between the two ends. CDR1 and CDR2 (germline): SEHNR, FQNEAQ (reference sequence). The DNA for the CDR3 is TGTGCCAGCAGCTTTAACGGTAGGCAGTATTTT. It is translated as CASSFNGRQYF.

This clonotype was observed a handful of times. This chain joins TRBV28 and TRBJ2-7; 11 bases map to TRBD2. V shed 6 bases and J 3 bases; nucleotides not matched to a gene: 7. Germline assignment: CDR1 MDHEN and CDR2 SYDVKM. This CDR3 spans 15 amino acids. CDR3 in amino acids: CASSSLAGGYYEQYF. The CDR3, as DNA: TGTGCCAGCAGCTCCCTAGCGGGAGGATACTACGAGCAGTACTTC.

This chain joins TRBV5-5 and TRBJ2-5; 7 nucleotides line up with TRBD1. J was trimmed by 11 bases and V by 4 bases; bases with no gene match: 17. CDR3 size: 15 residues. CDR1 and CDR2 (germline): SGHKS, YYEKEE (reference sequence). The DNA for the CDR3 is TGTGCCAGCAGCCCCTTCCGGGACAGCCGAACTGAGCAGTACTTC. Translating gives CASSPFRDSRTEQYF. Complete variable domain (other parts from reference TRBV5-5 and TRBJ2-5): DAGVTQSPTHLIKTRGQQVTLRCSPISGHKSVSWYQQVLGQGPQFIFQYYEKEERGRGNFPDRFSARQFPNYSSELNVNALLLGDSALYLCASSPFRDSRTEQYFGPGTRLLVL.

The V call is TRBV20-1, the J call TRBJ2-6; a possible D gene is TRBD1 (6 bases). The germline V and J ends were trimmed by 0 bases and 0 bases, with 18 bases remaining between them. The CDR3 consists of 19 residues. Germline V lookup: CDR1 DFQATT, CDR2 SNEGSKA (reference sequence). As DNA, the CDR3 is TGCAGTGCTAGAGAAAGGCGGACAGCCCCCAGCTCTGGGGCCAACGTCCTGACTTTC. Encoded protein: CSARERRTAPSSGANVLTF.

At least ten counts were recorded for this clonotype. The V gene is TRBV20-1, the J gene TRBJ2-7, with 8 bases lining up with TRBD2. After removal of 2 bases from V and 2 bases from J, the junction contained 5 bases not matched to a gene. CDR3 size: 14 residues. Germline values: CDR1 DFQATT, CDR2 SNEGSKA (reference sequence). CDR3 sequence: CSARPGTRPYEQYF. DNA of the CDR3: TGCAGTGCTAGACCTGGGACTAGACCCTACGAGCAGTACTTC.

This clonotype was detected only a few times. The chain has TRBV7-9 and TRBJ2-1; no reliable D call. The germline V and J ends were trimmed by 1 base and 8 bases, with 12 bases remaining between them. This CDR3 region has 14 residues. CDR1 SEHNR and CDR2 FQNEAQ come from the germline V gene (reference sequence). For the CDR3, the DNA is TGTGCCAGCAGCTTAGGGAGCCGATACGATGAGCAGTTCTTC. Translating it yields CASSLGSRYDEQFF. The whole variable domain, remainder taken from reference TRBV7-9 and TRBJ2-1, is DTGVSQNPRHKITKRGQNVTFRCDPISEHNRLYWYRQTLGQGPEFLTYFQNEAQLEKSRLLSDRFSAERPKGSFSTLEIQRTEQGDSAMYLCASSLGSRYDEQFFGPGTRLTVL.

With regard to this clonotype: At one boundary the junction diverges from the germline segment, which might be a read error. This chain connects TRBV28 to TRBJ1-6, with D hard to call. This CDR3 region has 11 residues. Germline values: CDR1 MDHEN, CDR2 SYDVKM. CDR3 nucleotide sequence: TGTGCCAGCCGTTTCGGGTCACCCCTCCACTTT. Its translation: CASRFGSPLHF.

This clonotype was observed a handful of times. The genes are TRBV27 and TRBJ2-1; D call uncertain. V lost 3 bases and J 6 bases, leaving 9 bases between the germline ends. The length of the CDR3 is 13 residues. The germline CDR1 and CDR2 sequences are MNHEY and SMNVEV (reference sequence). DNA of the CDR3: TGTGCCAGCAGTTTTTCCCCAACCAATGAGCAGTTCTTC. The encoded protein is CASSFSPTNEQFF.

Points on this clonotype: The junction and the germline gene differ at one end; a read error may be behind it. The chain carries TRBV20-1 and TRBJ2-6; D perhaps matches TRBD1 (6 bases). CDR1 is DFQATT and CDR2 is SNEGSKA in the germline V gene (reference sequence). The CDR3 length is 15 residues. CDR3 nucleotides: TGCAGTGCTCCGGACAGACGCTCTGGGGCCAACGTCCCGACTTTC. Its protein product is CSAPDRRSGANVPTF.